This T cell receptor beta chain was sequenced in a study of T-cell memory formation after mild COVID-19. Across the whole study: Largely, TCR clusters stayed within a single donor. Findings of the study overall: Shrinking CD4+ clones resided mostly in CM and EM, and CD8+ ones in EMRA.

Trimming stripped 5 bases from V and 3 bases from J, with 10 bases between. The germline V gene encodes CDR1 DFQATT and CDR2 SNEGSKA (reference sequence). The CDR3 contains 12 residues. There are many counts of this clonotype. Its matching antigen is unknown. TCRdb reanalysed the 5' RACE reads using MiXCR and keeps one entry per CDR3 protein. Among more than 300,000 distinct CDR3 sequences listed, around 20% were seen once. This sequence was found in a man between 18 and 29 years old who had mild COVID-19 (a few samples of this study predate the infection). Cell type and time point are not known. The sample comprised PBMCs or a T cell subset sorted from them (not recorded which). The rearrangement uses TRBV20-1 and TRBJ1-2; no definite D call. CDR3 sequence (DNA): TGCAGTGCTGGTAAAAGGGACTATGGCTACACCTTC. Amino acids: CSAGKRDYGYTF.